What follows is one TCR beta chain and its context. Its antigen remains unknown. The PCR employed 60 Vbeta primers together with 13 Jbeta primers. Libraries were prepared by immunoSEQ multiplex PCR; TCRdb keeps only in-frame clonotypes and omits some of them. The sample yields roughly 160,000 clones, around 80% seen once. Germline lookup yields CDR1 SGHKS and CDR2 YYEKEE (reference sequence). The length of the CDR3 is 14 residues. V gave up 3 bases and J gave up 4 bases, with 13 bases separating them. These data belong to a study of cytomegalovirus exposure and HLA in healthy donors. Study-level results: Data from an earlier analysis indicated that most TCR beta V segments were productive either about 90% or about 30% of the time. The study designated over 150 TCR beta chains cytomegalovirus-associated.

Sequenced: PBMCs. J is TRBJ1-2 and V is TRBV5-5, with D uncertain. This TCR was sampled from a male donor in good health and CMV-seronegative. Here the CDR3 reads CASSYPGRLYGYTF. The CDR3 nucleotides read TGTGCCAGCAGCTACCCCGGGAGGCTCTATGGCTACACCTTC.